Shown below are 23 T cell receptor beta chains from a single sample sequenced in a study of beta chain features in type 1 diabetes. Overall study findings and caveats: Shorter TCRB CDR3s, moderately but significantly so, marked every one of the four CD4+ subsets in Type 1 diabetes patients.

The study reverse transcribed the entire isolated RNA, so it sequenced expressed TCRB transcripts. Measured with immunoSEQ multiplex PCR; TCRdb has only the in-frame clones, and not every one. The data hold fewer than 300,000 clones, with approximately 10% observed a single time. These receptors have no known antigen. The sequenced material came from naive CD4+ T cells from blood. The receptors shown here come from a man in his thirties or forties with type 1 diabetes.

Only a few counts were recorded for this clone. The rearrangement links TRBV28 to TRBJ1-6; D unclear. Trimming cost V 6 bases and J 7 bases, with 16 bases left between them. Germline CDR1 MDHEN, CDR2 SYDVKM. CDR3 size: 15 residues. CDR3 bases: TGTGCCAGCAGCCGGGTGGGAGGGTTCAATTCACCCCTCCACTTT. It yields the protein CASSRVGGFNSPLHF. The full variable domain, completed using reference TRBV28 and TRBJ1-6, is DVKVTQSSRYLVKRTGEKVFLECVQDMDHENMFWYRQDPGLGLRLIYFSYDVKMKEKGDIPEGYSVSREKKERFSLILESASTNQTSMYLCASSRVGGFNSPLHFGNGTRLTVT.

The chain links TRBV7-8 to TRBJ1-4, with unresolved D. Trimming cost V 1 base and J 1 base, with 4 bases left between them. Germline V gene lookup returns CDR1 SGHVS and CDR2 FQNEAQ. This CDR3 is 14 amino acids long. The CDR3 coding sequence is TGTGCCAGCAGCTTAGGAGAAACTAATGAAAAACTGTTTTTT. Its protein is CASSLGETNEKLFF.

This clone has a handful of counts. The chain carries TRBV11-2 and TRBJ2-7; no clear D. Germline assignment: CDR1 SGHAT and CDR2 FQNNGV. The CDR3 totals 11 residues. V lost 4 bases to trimming and J lost 3 bases, with 4 bases between them. CDR3 DNA sequence: TGTGCCAGCAGCTCCTACTACGAGCAGTACTTC. Protein product: CASSSYYEQYF.

The chain links TRBV7-8 to TRBJ1-5; a weak D match, TRBD1 (5 bases). The V and J ends lost 5 bases and 6 bases respectively, with 14 bases between them. The CDR3 covers 14 residues. Germline CDR1 reads SGHVS; CDR2 reads FQNEAQ. The CDR3: CASSLQEYGQPQHF. CDR3 DNA: TGTGCCAGCAGCCTACAGGAGTACGGTCAGCCCCAGCATTTT. Combining the CDR3 with reference TRBV7-8 and TRBJ1-5 gives the whole variable domain GAGVSQSPRYKVAKRGQDVALRCDPISGHVSLFWYQQALGQGPEFLTYFQNEAQLDKSGLPSDRFFAERPEGSVSTLKIQRTQQEDSAVYLCASSLQEYGQPQHFGDGTRLSIL.

The V call is TRBV25-1, the J call TRBJ2-4, with D hard to call. The CDR3 is made up of 14 amino acids. Per the germline V gene, CDR1 is MGHDK and CDR2 is SYGVNS. Trimming pared 4 bases from V and 0 bases from J, leaving 7 bases between. Here the CDR3 DNA reads TGTGCCAGCAGTGCGAGCGCAGCCAAAAACATTCAGTACTTC. Residues: CASSASAAKNIQYF.

This chain uses TRBV29-1 with TRBJ2-3; 8 nucleotides agree with TRBD1. There are 13 residues in the CDR3. CDR1 is SQVTM, CDR2 ANQGSEA, per germline. V trimming: 5 bases; J trimming: 6 bases; junction bases outside the gene matches: 7. CDR3 bases: TGCAGCGTTCAGGGGGCTCTCACGGATACGCAGTATTTT. Protein: CSVQGALTDTQYF.

The chain carries TRBV18 and TRBJ2-7; no firm D call. V was cut by 8 bases and J by 2 bases, with 13 bases left in between. The CDR3 totals 13 residues. Germline V lookup: CDR1 KGHSH, CDR2 LQKENI. CDR3 sequence: CASQAMAAYEQYF. The CDR3 bases are TGTGCCAGCCAGGCGATGGCAGCCTACGAGCAGTACTTC.

This clone was picked up a small number of times. This specimen includes other DNA sequences encoding the same CDR3. This rearrangement joins TRBV11-2 to TRBJ2-7, with a possible D match to TRBD2 (5 bases). V dropped 1 base and J dropped 6 bases, with 7 bases sitting between them. This CDR3 region has 12 residues. Germline V gene sequence: CDR1 SGHAT, CDR2 FQNNGV. In DNA form, the CDR3 reads TGTGCCAGCAGCTTAGCACGGGGCGAGCAGTACTTC. Protein product: CASSLARGEQYF.

This clone turned up a few times. The rearrangement links TRBV18 to TRBJ2-5, with D possibly TRBD2 on 5 matching bases. The CDR3 consists of 13 residues. The germline V and J ends were trimmed by 1 base and 5 bases, with 8 bases remaining between them. Germline assignment: CDR1 KGHSH and CDR2 LQKENI. The CDR3, as DNA: TGTGCCAGCTCACCACGGGAGTTGGAGACCCAGTACTTC. Translation gives CASSPRELETQYF.

Only one count was recorded for this clone. The rearrangement links TRBV15 to TRBJ1-1; TRBD1 might be the D (5 bases). CDR3 length equals 17 residues. Germline V CDR1 and CDR2: LNHNV, YYDKDF (reference sequence). V was trimmed by 0 bases and J by 7 bases, leaving 21 bases between them. CDR3 DNA sequence: TGTGCCACCAGCAGAGATCCTACCGTTGCTCAGGGTTTTGAAGCTTTCTTT. Translation gives CATSRDPTVAQGFEAFF.

This clone was seen more than once but under ten times. The chain employs TRBV15 and TRBJ1-2, with a weak D call TRBD1 (5 bases). Germline V lookup: CDR1 LNHNV, CDR2 YYDKDF (reference sequence). V lost 2 bases and J lost 5, with 15 bases in between. The length of the CDR3 is 15 residues. CDR3 in DNA: TGTGCCACCAGCAGACCAGGGTTAAATGCGTATGGCTACACCTTC. Residues: CATSRPGLNAYGYTF.

A few counts support this clone. The rearrangement uses TRBV2 and TRBJ2-3; 12 bases map to TRBD2. The CDR3 length is 15 residues. Per germline, CDR1 SNHLY and CDR2 FYNNEI. V trimming: 6 bases; J trimming: 3 bases; junction bases outside the gene matches: 4. CDR3 amino acids: CASRGTSGGTDTQYF. CDR3 DNA sequence: TGTGCCAGCAGGGGTACTAGCGGGGGGACAGATACGCAGTATTTT.

This clone showed up just a few times. This CDR3 reads CASRLTGNYGYTF. The CDR3 region has the DNA TGTGCCAGCAGGCTCACAGGGAACTATGGCTACACCTTC. The chain carries TRBV6-5 and TRBJ1-2; a weak D match, TRBD1 (6 bases). Germline lookup yields CDR1 MNHEY and CDR2 SVGAGI. The CDR3 has 13 amino acids. Trimming took off 6 bases at V and 2 bases at J, with 10 bases between the two ends.

The gene calls are TRBV6-6 and TRBJ1-1; D unclear. Between the trimmed V and J ends, which lost 6 bases and 5 bases, there was a span of 10 bases. The CDR3 covers 12 residues. Germline V gene data show CDR1 as MNHNY and CDR2 as SVGAGI (reference sequence). The CDR3 sequence: CASSEGYTEAFF. In nucleotides, the CDR3 is TGTGCCAGCAGCGAGGGCTATACTGAAGCTTTCTTT.

This clone was observed a few times. For the CDR3, the DNA is TGTGCCAGCAGCATCCAGACTAGTGCCACGCAGTATTTT. This sequence encodes CASSIQTSATQYF. The chain is built from TRBV13 and TRBJ2-3; a possible D gene is TRBD2 (6 bases). The CDR3 is made up of 13 amino acids. Trimming removed 5 bases at V and 9 bases at J, with 15 bases between. CDR1 and CDR2 (germline): PRHDT, FYEKMQ (reference sequence). Together with reference TRBV13 and TRBJ2-3, the CDR3 gives the full variable domain: AAGVIQSPRHLIKEKRETATLKCYPIPRHDTVYWYQQGPGQDPQFLISFYEKMQSDKGSIPDRFSAQQFSDYHSELNMSSLELGDSALYFCASSIQTSATQYFGPGTRLTVL.

The chain is built from TRBV29-1 and TRBJ2-1; D might be TRBD1 (6 bases). Trimming pared 7 bases from V and 7 bases from J, leaving 20 bases between. Per the germline V gene, CDR1 is SQVTM and CDR2 is ANQGSEA. The CDR3 is made up of 14 amino acids. CDR3 bases: TGCAGCGCTCCTGGGCAGGGGTCAAAGAATGAGCAGTTCTTC. Its translation: CSAPGQGSKNEQFF.

This chain uses TRBV4-1 with TRBJ2-2, with D perhaps matching TRBD1 (6 bases). CDR1 MGHRA and CDR2 YSYEKL come from the germline V gene. The CDR3 is 15 amino acids. Deletions cut 0 bases from V and 4 bases from J, with 9 bases between. The chain's CDR3 is CASSQDPGVTGELFF. DNA of the CDR3: TGCGCCAGCAGCCAAGACCCAGGGGTCACCGGGGAGCTGTTTTTT.

The chain is built from TRBV7-9 and TRBJ2-7; TRBD1 might be the D (6 bases). The CDR3 covers 12 residues. Germline CDR1 is SEHNR and CDR2 is FQNEAQ (reference sequence). The ends were cut back, 6 bases at V and 4 bases at J, with 10 bases in the middle. CDR3 protein: CASRSQGYEQYF. CDR3 sequence (DNA): TGTGCCAGCAGATCTCAGGGGTACGAGCAGTACTTC.

The V call is TRBV7-9, the J call TRBJ1-1; D is perhaps TRBD1 (6 bases). Trimming took off 5 bases at V and 4 bases at J, with 14 bases between the two ends. This CDR3 has 14 residues. CDR1 is SEHNR and CDR2 is FQNEAQ in the germline V gene (reference sequence). CDR3 coding DNA: TGTGCCAGCAGCCAAATACAGGGAGCCACTGAAGCTTTCTTT. It encodes CASSQIQGATEAFF.

CDR3 sequence (DNA): TGTGCCAGCAGCTTGCCATACAATGAGCAGTTCTTC. Its protein is CASSLPYNEQFF. This chain uses TRBV5-4 with TRBJ2-1; no definite D call. V lost 1 base and J 4 bases, leaving 3 bases between the germline ends. Germline lookup yields CDR1 SGHNT and CDR2 YYREEE (reference sequence). The CDR3 extends over 12 amino acids. The complete variable domain, with remaining parts taken from reference TRBV5-4 and TRBJ2-1, reads ETGVTQSPTHLIKTRGQQVTLRCSSQSGHNTVSWYQQALGQGPQFIFQYYREEENGRGNFPPRFSGLQFPNYSSELNVNALELDDSALYLCASSLPYNEQFFGPGTRLTVL.

This clone occurred a few times. This chain links TRBV6-5 with TRBJ1-1; perhaps TRBD1 as D (6 bases). The CDR3 spans 15 residues. Germline V gene sequence: CDR1 MNHEY, CDR2 SVGAGI. Trimming removed 4 bases at V and 0 bases at J, with 12 bases between. This CDR3 reads CASSSQTGLNTEAFF. The CDR3 nucleotides read TGTGCCAGCAGTTCCCAGACAGGATTGAACACTGAAGCTTTCTTT.

The V gene is TRBV9, the J gene TRBJ2-2, with a tentative D call TRBD1 (5 bases). CDR1 is SGDLS and CDR2 is YYNGEE in the germline V gene. The V gene lost 5 bases and the J gene lost 5 bases, with 10 bases spanning the gap. CDR3 length: 13 residues. The CDR3 spells CASRAGLTGELFF. The CDR3 bases are TGTGCCAGCAGAGCAGGGTTAACCGGGGAGCTGTTTTTT.

The rearrangement joins TRBV7-3 to TRBJ2-2; 8 bases match TRBD2. V gave up 6 bases and J gave up 4 bases; unmatched junction bases: 10. CDR1 and CDR2 (germline): SGHTA, FQGTGA. The CDR3 has 16 residues. CDR3 loop: CASSSRELAVTGELFF. CDR3 in DNA: TGTGCCAGCAGTTCCCGGGAACTAGCGGTCACCGGGGAGCTGTTTTTT.